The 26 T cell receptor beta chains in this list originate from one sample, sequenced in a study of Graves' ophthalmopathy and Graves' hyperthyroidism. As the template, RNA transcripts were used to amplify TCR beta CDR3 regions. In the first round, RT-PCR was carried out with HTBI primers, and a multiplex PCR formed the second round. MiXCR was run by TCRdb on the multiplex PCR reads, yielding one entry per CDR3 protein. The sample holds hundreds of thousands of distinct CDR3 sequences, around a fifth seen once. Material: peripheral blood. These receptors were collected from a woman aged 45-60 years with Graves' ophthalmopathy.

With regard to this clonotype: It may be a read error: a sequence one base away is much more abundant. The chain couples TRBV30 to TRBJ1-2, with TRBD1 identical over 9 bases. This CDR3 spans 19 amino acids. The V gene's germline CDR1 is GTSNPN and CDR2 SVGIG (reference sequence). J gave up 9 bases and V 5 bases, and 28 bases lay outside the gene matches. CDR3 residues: CAWLRPWGTGTLTTGSYTF. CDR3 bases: TGTGCCTGGCTCAGACCCTGGGGGACAGGGACGCTTACCACCGGGAGCTACACCTTC.

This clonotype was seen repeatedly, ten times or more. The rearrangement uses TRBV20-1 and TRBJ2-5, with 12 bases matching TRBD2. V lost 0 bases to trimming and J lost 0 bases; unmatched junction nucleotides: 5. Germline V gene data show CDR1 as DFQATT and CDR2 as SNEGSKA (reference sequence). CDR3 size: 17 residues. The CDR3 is CSARDRLAGGYQETQYF. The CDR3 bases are TGCAGTGCTAGAGATCGCCTAGCGGGAGGGTACCAAGAGACCCAGTACTTC.

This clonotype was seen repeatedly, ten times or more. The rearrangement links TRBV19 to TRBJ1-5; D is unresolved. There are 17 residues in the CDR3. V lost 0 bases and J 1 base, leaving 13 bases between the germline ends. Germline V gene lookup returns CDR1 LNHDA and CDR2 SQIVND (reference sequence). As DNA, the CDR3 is TGTGCCAGTAGTATAGAAAGGAGCCAGCGGAGCAATCAGCCCCAGCATTTT. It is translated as CASSIERSQRSNQPQHF.

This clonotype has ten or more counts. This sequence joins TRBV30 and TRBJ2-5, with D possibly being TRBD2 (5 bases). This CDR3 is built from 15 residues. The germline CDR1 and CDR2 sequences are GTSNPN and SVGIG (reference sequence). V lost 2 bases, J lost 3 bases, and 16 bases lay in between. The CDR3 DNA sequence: TGTGCCTGGAGTACCCCCCGGGAACGGAAAGAGACCCAGTACTTC. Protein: CAWSTPRERKETQYF.

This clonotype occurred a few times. CDR3 bases: TGCGCCAGCAGCTTCAATGCTAGAGGGGGCGGGGTATCGCATTCACCCCTCCACTTT. Protein: CASSFNARGGGVSHSPLHF. The chain uses TRBV5-1 and TRBJ1-6; 7 nucleotides agree with TRBD1. Germline lookup yields CDR1 SGHRS and CDR2 YFSETQ. After removal of 2 bases from V and 8 bases from J, the junction contained 19 bases not matched to a gene. The CDR3 is made up of 19 amino acids.

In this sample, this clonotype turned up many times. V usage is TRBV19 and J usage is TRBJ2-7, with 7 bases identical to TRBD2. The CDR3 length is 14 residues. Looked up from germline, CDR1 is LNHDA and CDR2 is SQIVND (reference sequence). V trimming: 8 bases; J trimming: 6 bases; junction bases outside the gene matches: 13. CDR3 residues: CASRGAGDRGEQYF. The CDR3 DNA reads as TGTGCCAGTCGAGGTGCGGGAGATCGGGGCGAGCAGTACTTC.

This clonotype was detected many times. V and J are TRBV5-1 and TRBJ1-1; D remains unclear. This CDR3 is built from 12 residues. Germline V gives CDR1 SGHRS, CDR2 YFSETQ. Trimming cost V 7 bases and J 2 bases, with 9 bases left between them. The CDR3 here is CASSAQNTEAFF. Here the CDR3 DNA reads TGCGCCAGCTCGGCGCAAAACACTGAAGCTTTCTTT.

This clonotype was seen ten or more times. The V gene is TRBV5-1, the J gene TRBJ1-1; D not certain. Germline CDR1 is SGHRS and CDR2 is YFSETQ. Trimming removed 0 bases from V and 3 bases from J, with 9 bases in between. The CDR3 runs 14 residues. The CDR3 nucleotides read TGCGCCAGCAGCTTGGGAGGGTACGACACTGAAGCTTTCTTT. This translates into CASSLGGYDTEAFF.

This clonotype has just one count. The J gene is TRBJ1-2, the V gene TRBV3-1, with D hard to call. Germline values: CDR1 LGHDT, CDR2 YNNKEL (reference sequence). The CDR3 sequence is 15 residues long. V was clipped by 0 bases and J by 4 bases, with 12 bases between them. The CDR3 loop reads CASSQEPGRIYGYTF. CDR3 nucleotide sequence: TGTGCCAGCAGCCAAGAACCTGGGCGGATCTATGGCTACACCTTC.

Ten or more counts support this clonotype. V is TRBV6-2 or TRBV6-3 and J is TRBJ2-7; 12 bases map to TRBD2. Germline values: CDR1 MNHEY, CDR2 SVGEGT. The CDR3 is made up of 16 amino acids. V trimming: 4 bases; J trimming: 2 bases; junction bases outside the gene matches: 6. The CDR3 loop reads CASSSITSGRTYEQYF. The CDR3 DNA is TGTGCCAGCAGTTCAATTACTAGCGGGAGGACCTACGAGCAGTACTTC.

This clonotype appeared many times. In DNA, the CDR3 is TGCGCCAGCAGCTCGAGACCCGGGACAGGGGATAACATTCAGTACTTC. Translating gives CASSSRPGTGDNIQYF. The chain is built from TRBV5-1 and TRBJ2-4, with 10 bases matching TRBD1. J was trimmed by 7 bases and V by 3 bases; bases with no gene match: 10. Germline V gene data show CDR1 as SGHRS and CDR2 as YFSETQ. The CDR3 is 16 amino acids. The variable domain in full, completed from reference TRBV5-1 and TRBJ2-4, reads KAGVTQTPRYLIKTRGQQVTLSCSPISGHRSVSWYQQTPGQGLQFLFEYFSETQRNKGNFPGRFSGRQFSNSRSEMNVSTLELGDSALYLCASSSRPGTGDNIQYFGAGTRLSVL.

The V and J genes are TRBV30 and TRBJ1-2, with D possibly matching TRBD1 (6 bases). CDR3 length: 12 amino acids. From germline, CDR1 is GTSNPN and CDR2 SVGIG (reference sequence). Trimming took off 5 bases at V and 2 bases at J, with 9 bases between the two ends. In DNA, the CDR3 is TGTGCCTGGGACAGGAGGAACTATGGCTACACCTTC. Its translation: CAWDRRNYGYTF.

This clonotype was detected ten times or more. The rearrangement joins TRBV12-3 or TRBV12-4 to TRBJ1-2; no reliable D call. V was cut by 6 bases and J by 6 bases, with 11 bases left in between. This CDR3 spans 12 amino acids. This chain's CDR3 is CASSSSRHGYTF. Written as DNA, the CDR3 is TGTGCCAGCAGCAGCTCTAGGCATGGCTACACCTTC.

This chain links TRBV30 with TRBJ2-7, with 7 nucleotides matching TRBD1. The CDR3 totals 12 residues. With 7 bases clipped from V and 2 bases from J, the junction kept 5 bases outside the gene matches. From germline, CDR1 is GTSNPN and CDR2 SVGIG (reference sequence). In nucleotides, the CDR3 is TGTGCCTCCCAGACAGGGACCTACGAGCAGTACTTC. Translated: CASQTGTYEQYF.

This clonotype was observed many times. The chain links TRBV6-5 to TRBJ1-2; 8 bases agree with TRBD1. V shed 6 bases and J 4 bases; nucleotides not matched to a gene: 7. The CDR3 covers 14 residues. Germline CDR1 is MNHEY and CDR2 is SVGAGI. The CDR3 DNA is TGTGCCAGCAGCCACAGGGGGGACACCTATGGCTACACCTTC. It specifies CASSHRGDTYGYTF.

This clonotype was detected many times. CDR3 protein: CASSYSGLTGELFF. DNA of the CDR3: TGTGCCAGCAGTTACTCGGGCCTTACCGGGGAGCTGTTTTTT. The chain links TRBV6-5 to TRBJ2-2; unclear D gene. The germline V and J ends were trimmed by 0 bases and 5 bases, with 7 bases remaining between them. There are 14 residues in the CDR3. Germline-derived CDR1 and CDR2 are MNHEY and SVGAGI.

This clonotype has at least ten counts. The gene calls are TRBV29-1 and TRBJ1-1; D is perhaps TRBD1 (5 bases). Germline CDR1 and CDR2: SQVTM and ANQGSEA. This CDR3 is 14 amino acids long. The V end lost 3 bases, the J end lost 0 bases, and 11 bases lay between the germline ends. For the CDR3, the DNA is TGCAGCGTTGATAGTCCGGGGGTGAACACTGAAGCTTTCTTT. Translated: CSVDSPGVNTEAFF.

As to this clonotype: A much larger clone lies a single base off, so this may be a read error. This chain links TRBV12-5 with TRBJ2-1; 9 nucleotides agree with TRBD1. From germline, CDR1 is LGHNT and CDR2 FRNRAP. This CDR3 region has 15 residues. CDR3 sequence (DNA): TGTGCTAGTGGATTCGGGACAGGGAGGTCCAATGAGCAGGTCTTC. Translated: CASGFGTGRSNEQVF.

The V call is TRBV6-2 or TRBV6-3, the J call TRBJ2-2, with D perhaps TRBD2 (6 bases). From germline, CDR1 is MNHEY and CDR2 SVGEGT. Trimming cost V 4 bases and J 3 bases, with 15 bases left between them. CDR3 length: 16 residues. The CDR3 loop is CASSLRLARDTGELFF. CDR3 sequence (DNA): TGTGCCAGCAGTTTAAGGCTAGCGCGAGACACCGGGGAGCTGTTTTTT.

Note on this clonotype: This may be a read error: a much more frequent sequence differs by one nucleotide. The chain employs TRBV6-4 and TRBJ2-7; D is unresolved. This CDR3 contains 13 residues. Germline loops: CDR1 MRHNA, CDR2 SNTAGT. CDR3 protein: CASRGVLEYERYF. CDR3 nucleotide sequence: TGTGCCAGCAGAGGAGTTTTGGAGTACGAGCGGTACTTC.

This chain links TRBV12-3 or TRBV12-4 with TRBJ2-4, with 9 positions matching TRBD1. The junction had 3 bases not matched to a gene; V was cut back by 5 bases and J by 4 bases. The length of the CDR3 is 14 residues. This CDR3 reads CASSRGTGKNIQYF. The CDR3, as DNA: TGTGCCAGCAGTCGGGGGACAGGGAAAAACATTCAGTACTTC.

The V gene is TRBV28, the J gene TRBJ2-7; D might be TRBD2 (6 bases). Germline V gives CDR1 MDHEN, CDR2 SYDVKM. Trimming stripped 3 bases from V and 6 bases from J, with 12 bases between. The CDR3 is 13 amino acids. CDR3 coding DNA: TGTGCCAGCAGTTTGCGGGACGGGCGCGAGCAGTACTTC. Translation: CASSLRDGREQYF. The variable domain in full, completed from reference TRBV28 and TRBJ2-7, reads DVKVTQSSRYLVKRTGEKVFLECVQDMDHENMFWYRQDPGLGLRLIYFSYDVKMKEKGDIPEGYSVSREKKERFSLILESASTNQTSMYLCASSLRDGREQYFGPGTRLTVT.

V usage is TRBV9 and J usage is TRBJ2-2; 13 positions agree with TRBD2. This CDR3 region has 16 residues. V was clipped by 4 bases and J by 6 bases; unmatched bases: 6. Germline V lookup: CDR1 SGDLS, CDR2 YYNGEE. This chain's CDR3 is CASSTGLAGVSGELFF. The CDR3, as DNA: TGTGCCAGCAGCACCGGACTAGCGGGAGTCTCCGGGGAGCTGTTTTTT.

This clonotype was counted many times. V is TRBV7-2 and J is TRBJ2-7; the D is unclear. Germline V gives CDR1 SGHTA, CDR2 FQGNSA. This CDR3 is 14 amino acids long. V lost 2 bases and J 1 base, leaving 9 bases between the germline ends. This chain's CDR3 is CASSLPGRSYEQYF. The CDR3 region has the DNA TGTGCCAGCAGCTTACCGGGCCGGTCCTACGAGCAGTACTTC.

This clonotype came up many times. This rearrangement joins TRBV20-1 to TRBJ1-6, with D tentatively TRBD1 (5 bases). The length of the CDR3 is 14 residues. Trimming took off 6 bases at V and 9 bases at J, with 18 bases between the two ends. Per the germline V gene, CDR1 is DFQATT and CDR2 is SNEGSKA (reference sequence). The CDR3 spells CSARTQEVRSPLHF. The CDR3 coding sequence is TGCAGTGCCAGGACACAGGAGGTGCGTTCACCCCTCCACTTT.

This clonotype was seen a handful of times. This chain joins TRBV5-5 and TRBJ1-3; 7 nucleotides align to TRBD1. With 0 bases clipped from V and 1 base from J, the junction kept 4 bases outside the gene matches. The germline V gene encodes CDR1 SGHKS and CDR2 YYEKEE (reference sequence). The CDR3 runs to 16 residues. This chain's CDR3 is CASSLERGRSGNTIYF. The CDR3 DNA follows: TGTGCCAGCAGCTTGGAAAGGGGGCGGTCTGGAAACACCATATATTTT.